The 16 T cell receptor beta chains below were found in one sample sequenced in a study of T cell responses to AZD1222 COVID-19 vaccine. The table came from immunoSEQ multiplex PCR; TCRdb's copy has only in-frame clones and leaves some out. The table lists 100,000 to 150,000 clones, more than 85% of them singletons. Sequences were derived from peripheral blood, sampled 28 days after the second AZD1222 dose. These receptors came from an adult who received the AZD1222 COVID-19 vaccine.

The chain employs TRBV4-3 and TRBJ2-5; D is possibly TRBD1 (5 bases). This CDR3 has 15 amino acids. CDR1 is LGHNA, CDR2 YSLEER, per germline. The germline V and J ends were trimmed by 0 bases and 5 bases, with 13 bases remaining between them. The CDR3, as DNA: TGCGCCAGCAGCCAAGAGGGTGGCAGGGCGGAGACCCAGTACTTC. This codes for CASSQEGGRAETQYF.

The rearrangement uses TRBV11-3 and TRBJ1-1; D call uncertain. Per germline, CDR1 SGHNT and CDR2 YENEEA. This CDR3 is 12 amino acids long. The ends were cut back, 5 bases at V and 7 bases at J, with 11 bases in the middle. The CDR3 is CASSQEVREAFF. DNA of the CDR3: TGTGCCAGCAGCCAGGAGGTACGTGAAGCTTTCTTT.

This chain links TRBV10-3 with TRBJ1-6; TRBD1 aligns across 7 bases. From germline, CDR1 is ENHRY and CDR2 SYGVKD. V shed 6 bases, J shed 1 base, and the junction held 6 bases outside the gene matches. The CDR3 has 16 amino acids. In nucleotides, the CDR3 is TGTGCCATCAGGGAGCAGGGGGGATCCTATAATTCACCCCTCCACTTT. It codes for CAIREQGGSYNSPLHF.

The chain uses TRBV5-1 and TRBJ2-2; 8 bases agree with TRBD1. The V gene's germline CDR1 is SGHRS and CDR2 YFSETQ. The ends lost 4 bases at V and 0 bases at J; junction bases unmatched: 5. The CDR3 spans 16 residues. The CDR3 bases are TGCGCCAGCAGCAACCCGGGACAGGCGAACACCGGGGAGCTGTTTTTT. It yields the protein CASSNPGQANTGELFF.

The chain couples TRBV18 to TRBJ1-3; 11 positions agree with TRBD1. The trim removed 4 bases at V and 1 base at J, leaving 6 bases unmatched. Germline V lookup: CDR1 KGHSH, CDR2 LQKENI. CDR3 length: 17 amino acids. The CDR3, as DNA: TGTGCCAGCTCACTAGGACAGGGGGCGCAGTCTGGAAACACCATATATTTT. Encoded protein: CASSLGQGAQSGNTIYF. Using reference TRBV18 and TRBJ1-3 for the parts outside the CDR3, the full variable domain is NAGVMQNPRHLVRRRGQEARLRCSPMKGHSHVYWYRQLPEEGLKFMVYLQKENIIDESGMPKERFSAEFPKEGPSILRIQQVVRGDSAAYFCASSLGQGAQSGNTIYFGEGSWLTVV.

This chain's CDR3 is CASSFSNDNQPQHF. The DNA of the CDR3 is TGTGCCAGCAGCTTTAGCAATGACAATCAGCCCCAGCATTTT. This chain joins TRBV7-9 and TRBJ1-5; D is uncertain. CDR1 is SEHNR and CDR2 is FQNEAQ in the germline V gene (reference sequence). V was pared by 3 bases and J by 3 bases, with 9 bases between. The CDR3 sequence is 14 residues long.

The chain couples TRBV24-1 to TRBJ1-2; TRBD1 matches at 9 bases. J lost 6 bases, V lost 4 bases, and 11 bases had no gene match. The CDR3 runs 16 residues. Germline lookup yields CDR1 KGHDR and CDR2 SFDVKD. In nucleotides, the CDR3 is TGTGCCACCAGTGACTCTGGGGGACAGGGAATAGATGGCTACACCTTC. Its translation is CATSDSGGQGIDGYTF.

The chain employs TRBV19 and TRBJ1-5; D gene uncertain. From germline, CDR1 is LNHDA and CDR2 SQIVND (reference sequence). V was clipped by 3 bases and J by 4 bases, with 4 bases between them. The CDR3 is 12 residues long. The CDR3: CASSIINQPQHF. The CDR3 coding sequence is TGTGCCAGTAGTATTATAAATCAGCCCCAGCATTTT.

The chain joins TRBV5-4 to TRBJ1-1; D remains ambiguous. CDR1 SGHNT and CDR2 YYREEE come from the germline V gene (reference sequence). The CDR3 extends over 14 amino acids. V was clipped by 0 bases and J by 6 bases, with 12 bases between them. The CDR3 protein is CASSLDRGFAEAFF. The CDR3 DNA reads as TGTGCCAGCAGCTTGGATCGGGGATTCGCTGAAGCTTTCTTT.

This chain connects TRBV10-3 to TRBJ1-1, with a weak D call TRBD1 (6 bases). The CDR3 is 12 residues long. V was shortened by 3 bases and J by 7 bases, with 9 bases between the two germline ends. Germline V lookup: CDR1 ENHRY, CDR2 SYGVKD. The CDR3 region has the DNA TGTGCCATCAGTGACGGACAGCATGAAGCTTTCTTT. Translating it yields CAISDGQHEAFF.

J is TRBJ1-4 and V is TRBV6-2 or TRBV6-3; D gene uncertain. CDR1 and CDR2 (germline): MNHEY, SVGEGT. The V gene lost 9 bases and the J gene lost 4 bases, with 15 bases spanning the gap. This CDR3 is 14 amino acids long. The CDR3, as DNA: TGTGCCAGTACCCCTCGGGAGCTTAATGAAAAACTGTTTTTT. Protein sequence: CASTPRELNEKLFF.

This clone occurred once. The chain links TRBV5-1 to TRBJ2-2; 10 bases are a match to TRBD1. The CDR3 has 15 residues. The trim removed 6 bases at V and 2 bases at J, leaving 4 bases unmatched. CDR1 is SGHRS and CDR2 is YFSETQ in the germline V gene. As DNA, the CDR3 is TGCGCCAGCAACCCGACAGGGGGCAACACCGGGGAGCTGTTTTTT. Encoded protein: CASNPTGGNTGELFF.

The chain is built from TRBV7-8 and TRBJ1-5; the D gene is possibly TRBD1 (5 bases). V lost 5 bases, J lost 1 base, and 9 bases lay in between. Germline CDR1 and CDR2: SGHVS and FQNEAQ. This CDR3 spans 14 amino acids. The CDR3 is CASSQDSSNQPQHF. CDR3 nucleotide sequence: TGTGCCAGCAGCCAAGACAGCAGCAATCAGCCCCAGCATTTT.

This clone was found once. The genes are TRBV25-1 and TRBJ1-6; D gene unclear. The CDR3 has 15 residues. From germline, CDR1 is MGHDK and CDR2 SYGVNS. V was pared by 5 bases and J by 0 bases, with 8 bases between. CDR3 loop: CASSPGGSYNSPLHF. CDR3 sequence (DNA): TGTGCCAGCAGTCCGGGAGGCTCCTATAATTCACCCCTCCACTTT.

J is TRBJ1-1 and V is TRBV6-1; TRBD1 agrees at 8 bases. The CDR3 is 13 residues long. Trimming removed 2 bases from V and 11 bases from J; junction bases left unmatched: 7. Germline V lookup: CDR1 MNHNS, CDR2 SASEGT. CDR3 coding DNA: TGTGCCAGCAGTGAACAGGACAGGGTGGGGGCTTTCTTT. Amino acids: CASSEQDRVGAFF.

The chain has TRBV25-1 and TRBJ1-1, with D uncertain. The V and J ends lost 1 base and 1 base respectively, with 10 bases between them. The length of the CDR3 is 15 residues. The V gene's germline CDR1 is MGHDK and CDR2 SYGVNS. The CDR3 sequence is CASSEFGFGNTEAFF. In nucleotides, the CDR3 is TGTGCCAGCAGTGAATTCGGGTTTGGGAACACTGAAGCTTTCTTT.